The T cell receptor beta chain under discussion was sequenced for a study of blood T cell repertoires in COVID-19. The protocol was immunoSEQ multiplex PCR, while the TCRdb copy is restricted to in-frame clones and leaves out a portion. The sample holds some 150,000 clones, about 90% seen once. CDR3 length: 20 residues. Germline CDR1 is SGHVS and CDR2 is FQNEAQ. V was shortened by 5 bases and J by 0 bases, with 23 bases between the two germline ends. The sample was peripheral blood. The receptor comes from a woman of 80 years or more with acute or convalescent COVID-19. This chain links TRBV7-8 with TRBJ2-6; tentatively, D is TRBD2 (5 bases). The DNA of the CDR3 is TGTGCCAGCAGCCCCGGGGTCACCGGGCCCCAGAGCTCTGGGGCCAACGTCCTGACTTTC. Encoded protein: CASSPGVTGPQSSGANVLTF. The variable domain in full, with the rest retrieved from reference TRBV7-8 and TRBJ2-6, is GAGVSQSPRYKVAKRGQDVALRCDPISGHVSLFWYQQALGQGPEFLTYFQNEAQLDKSGLPSDRFFAERPEGSVSTLKIQRTQQEDSAVYLCASSPGVTGPQSSGANVLTFGAGSRLTVL.